This T cell receptor beta chain was sequenced during a study of blood T cell repertoires in COVID-19. Study background: Samples taken during acute and convalescent COVID-19 were collected in the United States, Italy and Spain. Sample material is recorded as cDNA or gDNA derived from T cells, B-cell-depleted T cells, or PBMCs.

Authors' methods: Amplification with reference gene primers provided the estimates of nucleated cell counts. Some clones are missing from TCRdb's copy, which holds only in-frame ones; the method was immunoSEQ multiplex PCR. From that table come the V and J calls and clone size; the DNA was used to work out D and trimming. The sample consists of 200,000 to 250,000 clones, about 90% of them appearing once. With V trimmed by 1 base and J by 4 bases, 4 bases remained unmatched. Germline V gene sequence: CDR1 MGHDK, CDR2 SYGVNS. The CDR3 covers 17 residues. The TCR was taken from a man aged 25 to 45 with acute or convalescent COVID-19. The sample comprised peripheral blood. The chain uses TRBV25-1 and TRBJ2-5; TRBD2 aligns across 15 bases. CDR3 loop: CASSEFEGLAGGETQYF. CDR3 DNA: TGTGCCAGCAGTGAATTCGAGGGACTAGCGGGAGGAGAGACCCAGTACTTC.